Each of the 25 T cell receptor beta chains below was sequenced from the same sample in a study of T cells and Merkel cell carcinoma outcomes. Clones were read by immunoSEQ multiplex PCR, and TCRdb kept only the in-frame ones, dropping some. Of 1,500 to 2,000 clones in the sample, 60% to 80% were seen once. Sequencing input: tumor tissue from Merkel cell carcinoma. The receptors were sampled from a human donor with Merkel cell carcinoma.

The chain recombines TRBV13 with TRBJ1-1; no reliable D call. Germline V gene sequence: CDR1 PRHDT, CDR2 FYEKMQ (reference sequence). CDR3 length: 12 amino acids. V dropped 5 bases and J dropped 10 bases, with 14 bases sitting between them. The CDR3 loop reads CASSLLGGRAFF. The CDR3 nucleotides are TGTGCCAGCAGCCTGCTAGGTGGGAGAGCTTTCTTT.

The chain couples TRBV20-1 to TRBJ1-2; possible D gene TRBD1, 5 bases. Germline V gene data show CDR1 as DFQATT and CDR2 as SNEGSKA (reference sequence). The CDR3 contains 11 residues. V dropped 0 bases and J dropped 13 bases, with 12 bases sitting between them. CDR3 in amino acids: CSARDRREGTF. As DNA, the CDR3 is TGCAGTGCTAGAGATCGCAGGGAGGGCACCTTC.

The CDR3 here is CASSPQMNTEAFF. In nucleotides, the CDR3 is TGTGCCAGCAGCCCCCAGATGAACACTGAAGCTTTCTTT. The chain couples TRBV7-9 to TRBJ1-1; no firm D call. V was cut by 5 bases and J by 0 bases, with 7 bases left in between. Per the germline V gene, CDR1 is SEHNR and CDR2 is FQNEAQ (reference sequence). The CDR3 has 13 residues. Variable domain in full (rest from reference TRBV7-9 and TRBJ1-1): DTGVSQNPRHKITKRGQNVTFRCDPISEHNRLYWYRQTLGQGPEFLTYFQNEAQLEKSRLLSDRFSAERPKGSFSTLEIQRTEQGDSAMYLCASSPQMNTEAFFGQGTRLTVV.

Of note for this clone: This may come from a read error, since a much larger clone is one base off. Other DNA sequences of this sample code for an identical CDR3. The chain has TRBV30 and TRBJ2-7; 8 nucleotides agree with TRBD2. Germline values: CDR1 GTSNPN, CDR2 SVGIG (reference sequence). The CDR3 is made up of 14 amino acids. CDR3 coding DNA: TGTGCCTGGAGGCCGGGACTAGTCCCGGTCGAGCAGTATTTC. It encodes CAWRPGLVPVEQYF.

The V gene is TRBV7-9, the J gene TRBJ1-4; TRBD1 matches at 9 bases. The CDR3 runs to 16 residues. Per germline, CDR1 SEHNR and CDR2 FQNEAQ (reference sequence). Germline trimming cut 2 bases from V and 6 bases from J; bases unmatched to any gene: 7. CDR3 loop: CASSLSRDRVYEKLFF. The CDR3 bases are TGTGCCAGCAGCTTATCCCGGGACAGGGTATATGAAAAACTGTTTTTT.

V and J are TRBV10-2 and TRBJ2-7, with a possible D match to TRBD1 (7 bases). V was pared by 3 bases and J by 3 bases, with 18 bases between. The CDR3 length is 16 residues. Germline V gene sequence: CDR1 WSHSY, CDR2 SAAADI. In DNA, the CDR3 is TGCGCCAGCAGTGAAGGCAGGGGGGTGGGGGACTACGAGCAGTACTTC. Translation: CASSEGRGVGDYEQYF.

This sequence joins TRBV7-9 and TRBJ1-1; D is unresolved. The V end was cut by 1 base, the J end by 4 bases, with 10 bases between. This CDR3 comprises 14 residues. Germline lookup yields CDR1 SEHNR and CDR2 FQNEAQ (reference sequence). The CDR3: CASSLGGRLTEAFF. The CDR3 DNA follows: TGTGCCAGCAGCTTAGGAGGCCGTCTCACTGAAGCTTTCTTT.

The genes are TRBV14 and TRBJ2-2; D unclear. CDR1 and CDR2 (germline): SGHDN, FVKESK. The CDR3 sequence is 18 residues long. V was clipped by 0 bases and J by 4 bases, with 18 bases between them. The CDR3 DNA is TGTGCCAGCAGCCAAGATCTAGGTAGTTGGATGGGCACCGGGGAGCTGTTTTTT. Translating gives CASSQDLGSWMGTGELFF.

The chain has TRBV20-1 and TRBJ1-1; maybe TRBD1 (5 bases). Germline V gene lookup returns CDR1 DFQATT and CDR2 SNEGSKA (reference sequence). The CDR3 is 11 amino acids. V was shortened by 6 bases and J by 6 bases, with 11 bases between the two germline ends. The CDR3 region is CSAPGGAEAFF. The CDR3 coding sequence is TGCAGTGCCCCGGGGGGGGCTGAAGCTTTCTTT.

The chain links TRBV19 to TRBJ2-7; unclear D gene. The CDR3 runs 12 residues. V gave up 10 bases and J gave up 6 bases, with 16 bases separating them. Germline CDR1 is LNHDA and CDR2 is SQIVND (reference sequence). CDR3: CATLFPDGEQYF. CDR3 sequence (DNA): TGTGCCACTCTCTTCCCGGACGGCGAGCAGTACTTC.

This clone was picked up a small number of times. The chain employs TRBV9 and TRBJ2-3; D possibly uses TRBD1 or TRBD2 (6 bases each). The V gene's germline CDR1 is SGDLS and CDR2 YYNGEE. Trimming took 0 bases from V and 4 from J, leaving 9 bases between them. The CDR3 consists of 14 residues. The CDR3 sequence: CASSVDGGPDTQYF. CDR3 in DNA: TGTGCCAGCAGCGTAGACGGGGGCCCAGATACGCAGTATTTT.

This clone was seen more than once but under ten times. The rearrangement uses TRBV2 and TRBJ2-7; a possible D gene is TRBD2 (7 bases). In germline, CDR1 is SNHLY, CDR2 FYNNEI. Deletions cut 3 bases from V and 7 bases from J, with 13 bases between. The CDR3 length is 13 residues. The CDR3 spells CASSDVGGLEQYF. The CDR3 DNA reads as TGTGCCAGCAGTGACGTGGGGGGGCTTGAGCAGTACTTC.

The chain links TRBV23-1 to TRBJ2-1; D not resolved. TRBV23-1 is treated as an ORF (open reading frame) with a function not yet certain. There are 14 residues in the CDR3. Trimming removed 4 bases at V and 7 bases at J, with 14 bases between. CDR3 sequence reads: CASSRSAPRNEQFF. Here the CDR3 DNA reads TGCGCCAGCAGTCGAAGCGCACCCAGGAATGAGCAGTTCTTC.

The chain carries TRBV27 and TRBJ1-2, with 8 bases matching TRBD1. Germline trimming cut 5 bases from V and 6 bases from J; bases unmatched to any gene: 11. The V gene's germline CDR1 is MNHEY and CDR2 SMNVEV (reference sequence). The CDR3 contains 15 residues. Here the CDR3 reads CASSNLDRALDGYTF. CDR3 nucleotide sequence: TGTGCCAGCAGTAACTTGGACAGGGCTCTTGATGGCTACACCTTC.

Comments on this clone: One junction end does not reproduce the germline sequence, and a read error may be involved. This sequence joins TRBV19 and TRBJ2-2; no clear D gene. Germline-derived CDR1 and CDR2 are LNHDA and SQIVND (reference sequence). This CDR3 spans 15 amino acids. CDR3 bases: TGTACCAGTAGTATGATACGAGGACCTGGCGGGGAGCTGTTTTTT. Translated, it gives CTSSMIRGPGGELFF.

The sample holds a few counts of this clone. V usage is TRBV4-3 and J usage is TRBJ2-3, with 12 bases identical to TRBD2. Losses at the gene ends were 1 base for V and 6 bases for J; bases not matched to a gene: 11. Germline V lookup: CDR1 LGHNA, CDR2 YSLEER. The CDR3 length is 18 residues. The CDR3 DNA reads TGCGCCAGCAGCCAAGCGGACCTGAGTGGACTAGCGGGGGATACGCAGTATTTT. Protein product: CASSQADLSGLAGDTQYF.

The chain uses TRBV5-1 and TRBJ1-2; D remains ambiguous. Germline CDR1 SGHRS, CDR2 YFSETQ. The CDR3 spans 14 residues. V was trimmed by 0 bases and J by 1 base, leaving 7 bases between them. CDR3 nucleotides: TGCGCCAGCAGCTTGGATCCGAGTAACTATGGCTACACCTTC. Residues: CASSLDPSNYGYTF.

V is TRBV5-1 and J is TRBJ2-6; 11 bases align to TRBD1. After removal of 3 bases from V and 2 bases from J, the junction contained 4 bases not matched to a gene. The CDR3 is made up of 17 amino acids. Germline values: CDR1 SGHRS, CDR2 YFSETQ. The CDR3 here is CASSYGQGAAGANVLTF. The CDR3 region has the DNA TGCGCCAGCAGCTATGGACAGGGGGCGGCTGGGGCCAACGTCCTGACTTTC.

V gene TRBV27 combines with J gene TRBJ2-6, with D perhaps assigned TRBD1 or TRBD2 (5 bases each). V lost 4 bases, J lost 0 bases, and 10 bases lay in between. Germline CDR1 MNHEY, CDR2 SMNVEV (reference sequence). The CDR3 runs 16 residues. CDR3 loop: CASSSGRLSGANVLTF. The DNA of the CDR3 is TGTGCCAGCAGTTCGGGACGGCTCTCTGGGGCCAACGTCCTGACTTTC.

This clone was detected once. The V call is TRBV5-1, the J call TRBJ1-5; D ambiguous. V lost 0 bases, J lost 4 bases, and 8 bases lay in between. The germline gives CDR1 SGHRS, CDR2 YFSETQ. The CDR3 length is 14 residues. Here the CDR3 reads CASSLEGFNQPQHF. The CDR3 DNA is TGCGCCAGCAGCTTGGAAGGGTTTAATCAGCCCCAGCATTTT.

The V call is TRBV15, the J call TRBJ2-5, with 11 bases matching TRBD2. The CDR3 sequence is 14 residues long. Trimming cost V 3 bases and J 4 bases; bases outside gene matches: 1. The germline CDR1 and CDR2 sequences are LNHNV and YYDKDF (reference sequence). DNA for the CDR3: TGTGCCACCAGCAGCACTAGCGGGAGAGAGACCCAGTACTTC. It is translated as CATSSTSGRETQYF.

V and J are TRBV7-2 and TRBJ2-1; D uncertain. V was cut by 1 base and J by 6 bases, with 7 bases left in between. The V gene's germline CDR1 is SGHTA and CDR2 FQGNSA. This CDR3 is 13 amino acids long. This CDR3 is CASSLGWANEQFF. CDR3 DNA: TGTGCCAGCAGCTTAGGTTGGGCCAATGAGCAGTTCTTC.

The V and J genes are TRBV5-4 and TRBJ2-5; D unclear. This CDR3 region has 15 residues. The germline CDR1 and CDR2 sequences are SGHNT and YYREEE (reference sequence). V was shortened by 3 bases and J by 1 base, with 13 bases between the two germline ends. Here the CDR3 DNA reads TGTGCCAGCAGCTCCCCCCAGATCCCCCAAGAGACCCAGTACTTC. Its translation is CASSSPQIPQETQYF.

This clone rates as hyperexpanded. V usage is TRBV27 and J usage is TRBJ2-2; D is ambiguous. V lost 5 bases to trimming and J lost 5 bases, with 12 bases between them. This CDR3 contains 14 residues. Germline loops: CDR1 MNHEY, CDR2 SMNVEV (reference sequence). The chain's CDR3 is CASSGGPWTGELFF. The DNA of the CDR3 is TGTGCCAGCAGTGGCGGCCCGTGGACCGGGGAGCTGTTTTTT.

A single count supports this clone. V usage is TRBV7-6 and J usage is TRBJ2-3, with a tentative D call TRBD2 (6 bases). Germline values: CDR1 SGHVS, CDR2 FNYEAQ. V was trimmed by 7 bases and J by 4 bases, leaving 12 bases between them. This CDR3 is 13 amino acids long. CDR3 loop: CASTPGGPDTQYF. CDR3 bases: TGTGCCAGCACCCCTGGAGGGCCAGATACGCAGTATTTT.